The TCR beta chain described here comes from a study of CD8 T cells in ankylosing spondylitis. It was by quantitative 5'-RACE with molecular barcodes that TCR beta libraries were made. TCRdb reprocessed the 5' RACE reads with MiXCR, giving one entry per CDR3 protein. The table lists about 200,000 distinct CDR3 sequences, about 13% of them singletons. Germline CDR1 is MGHRA and CDR2 is YSYEKL. This CDR3 has 17 amino acids. Trimming took 3 bases from V and 2 from J; bases not matched to a gene: 12. Concerning this clonotype: What it binds is not known.

Study findings and constraints: Reports say disease-linked clones showed up significantly more in matched ankylosing spondylitis synovial fluid. Both synovial fluid and blood in reactive arthritis had previously been reported to carry some motif variants.

This rearrangement joins TRBV4-1 to TRBJ1-2, with TRBD1 identical over 7 bases. Sample: blood, either unsorted or a sorted T cell fraction (not recorded which). The sequence came from a male donor with ankylosing spondylitis or in good health (not recorded which). CDR3 in DNA: TGCGCCAGCAGCCAGAACCCCGACAGGGTACTGAACTATGGCTACACCTTC. Translating gives CASSQNPDRVLNYGYTF.